This T cell receptor (beta chain) was retrieved from a study of blood T cells in healthy people across ages. CDR1 and CDR2 from the germline V gene are MNHNY and SVGAGI (reference sequence). The CDR3 runs to 12 residues. With respect to this clonotype: Its matching antigen is unknown.

General study points: Diversity was estimated from one million T cells, and these estimates were considered underestimates.

Next came a second PCR, run for about 7 to 11 cycles, which used a sample-barcoded 5' primer along with a J-beta primer mix. Each cDNA molecule was tagged by a template-switch adaptor with 12 random nucleotides. TCRdb analysed the 5' RACE reads with MiXCR anew, one entry per CDR3 protein. The sample gives some 1.5 million distinct CDR3 sequences, less than 45% of which show up once; 4% is in the top ten. Investigators took 8.5 to 10 milliliters of peripheral blood from every donor. The genes are TRBV6-6 and TRBJ1-5; D may be TRBD1 (5 bases). The material sequenced was blood. The sequence was obtained from a woman aged 18-29 years in good health. This CDR3 reads CTIQGGNQPQHF. CDR3 nucleotide sequence: TGTACCATCCAGGGAGGCAATCAGCCCCAGCATTTT.